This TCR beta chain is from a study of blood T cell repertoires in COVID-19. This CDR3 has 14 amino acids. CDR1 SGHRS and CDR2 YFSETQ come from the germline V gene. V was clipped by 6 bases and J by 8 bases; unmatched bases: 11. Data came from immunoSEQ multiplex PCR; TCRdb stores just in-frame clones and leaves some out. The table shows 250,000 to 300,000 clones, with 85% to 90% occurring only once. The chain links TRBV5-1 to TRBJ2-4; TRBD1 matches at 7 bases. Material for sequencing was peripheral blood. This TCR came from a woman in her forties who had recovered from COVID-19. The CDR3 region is CASNRGLVQDIQYF. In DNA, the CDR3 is TGCGCCAGCAACAGGGGTCTTGTACAAGACATTCAGTACTTC.